Below are 4 T cell receptor beta chains sequenced from a single sample in a study of cytomegalovirus exposure and HLA in healthy donors. This PCR relied on a set of 60 Vbeta primers and 13 Jbeta primers. The method was immunoSEQ multiplex PCR; TCRdb's version includes in-frame clones alone and lacks a portion of them. The table includes some 120,000 clones, about 80% detected once. Sequenced material: PBMCs. The receptors originated from a man between 35 and 55 years old in good health and CMV-seronegative.

The chain couples TRBV5-1 to TRBJ1-2, with D perhaps TRBD1 (5 bases). This CDR3 is built from 13 residues. CDR1 is SGHRS, CDR2 YFSETQ, per germline. The V end was cut by 0 bases, the J end by 6 bases, with 9 bases between. CDR3 sequence reads: CASSLEGSNGYTF. The DNA of the CDR3 is TGCGCCAGCAGCTTGGAGGGGTCGAATGGCTACACCTTC. The whole variable domain, remainder taken from reference TRBV5-1 and TRBJ1-2, is KAGVTQTPRYLIKTRGQQVTLSCSPISGHRSVSWYQQTPGQGLQFLFEYFSETQRNKGNFPGRFSGRQFSNSRSEMNVSTLELGDSALYLCASSLEGSNGYTFGSGTRLTVV.

The gene calls are TRBV30 and TRBJ2-7, with D possibly matching TRBD1 (6 bases). The CDR3 runs to 13 residues. Germline CDR1 and CDR2: GTSNPN and SVGIG (reference sequence). V was trimmed by 5 bases and J by 6 bases, leaving 17 bases between them. The CDR3 DNA reads as TGTGCCTGGGGGACACACGGGGCTGCCGAGCAGTACTTC. It encodes CAWGTHGAAEQYF.

The V and J genes are TRBV19 and TRBJ2-1; TRBD1 matches at 8 bases. After removal of 3 bases from V and 7 bases from J, the junction contained 11 bases not matched to a gene. Germline CDR1 LNHDA, CDR2 SQIVND (reference sequence). The CDR3 is 16 residues long. The CDR3 DNA sequence: TGTGCCAGTAGTATTCTTATAGGACAGGGTGATAATGAGCAGTTCTTC. Translation: CASSILIGQGDNEQFF.

This chain uses TRBV18 with TRBJ2-2; TRBD1 might be the D (5 bases). The germline V and J ends were trimmed by 3 bases and 1 base, with 6 bases remaining between them. Germline loops: CDR1 KGHSH, CDR2 LQKENI. The CDR3 loop spans 14 amino acids. CDR3 DNA sequence: TGTGCCAGCTCACCTACAGGGAACACCGGGGAGCTGTTTTTT. Its protein is CASSPTGNTGELFF.